These 5 T cell receptor beta chains share one sample of origin, sequenced in a study of shared T cell receptors in the human thymus. Profiling relied on immunoSEQ multiplex PCR, and the TCRdb table lists in-frame clones only, not all of them. The sample lists roughly 560,000 clones, about 84% seen once, with about 0.013% in the top ten. This sample also appeared in a second study, on human thymus T cells.

Sequenced sample: thymocytes. The receptors derive from a boy younger than two with a congenital heart defect.

This clone has just a few counts. V usage is TRBV6-5 and J usage is TRBJ2-7; D is perhaps TRBD1 (6 bases). Trimming stripped 2 bases from V and 4 bases from J, with 15 bases between. In germline, CDR1 is MNHEY, CDR2 SVGAGI. The CDR3 is made up of 15 amino acids. CDR3 in amino acids: CASSYGGKPHYEQYF. The CDR3 DNA is TGTGCCAGCAGTTACGGGGGCAAACCCCATTACGAGCAGTACTTC.

The chain couples TRBV27 to TRBJ2-4, with a weak D call TRBD2 (5 bases). Per the germline V gene, CDR1 is MNHEY and CDR2 is SMNVEV (reference sequence). Trimming removed 0 bases at V and 1 base at J, with 7 bases between. CDR3 length: 15 amino acids. The CDR3 nucleotides are TGTGCCAGCAGTTTATCGACGGGGGCCAAAAACATTCAGTACTTC. Translated: CASSLSTGAKNIQYF.

V gene TRBV9 combines with J gene TRBJ2-1; D remains ambiguous. The CDR3 has 13 amino acids. Trimming took 1 base from V and 7 from J, leaving 9 bases between them. Per germline, CDR1 SGDLS and CDR2 YYNGEE. The CDR3 loop reads CASSVYVRNEQFF. The CDR3 DNA is TGTGCCAGCAGCGTATACGTGCGGAATGAGCAGTTCTTC.

The rearrangement links TRBV25-1 to TRBJ1-2; D perhaps matches TRBD1 (6 bases). The CDR3 length is 14 residues. Germline loops: CDR1 MGHDK, CDR2 SYGVNS. Trimming cost V 6 bases and J 4 bases, with 15 bases left between them. Written as DNA, the CDR3 is TGTGCCAGCAGCGGAGAACAGGGTCGCTATGGCTACACCTTC. This encodes CASSGEQGRYGYTF.

The J gene is TRBJ2-1, the V gene TRBV7-9; D possibly corresponds to TRBD2 (6 bases). The CDR3 totals 16 residues. Germline CDR1 SEHNR, CDR2 FQNEAQ (reference sequence). V shed 4 bases and J shed 4 bases, with 17 bases lying between them. The CDR3 protein is CASSSGTSGGYNEQFF. The CDR3 DNA follows: TGTGCCAGCAGCTCCGGGACTTCGGGCGGGTACAATGAGCAGTTCTTC.